This T cell receptor beta chain stems from a study of T cells in Graves' hyperthyroidism and ophthalmopathy. Notes on this clonotype: This clone may be a read error of a much larger clone one base away.

Amplification yielded TCR beta CDR3 regions, with RNA transcripts as the source. HTBI primers drove first-round RT-PCR of the TCR CDR3. Each CDR3 protein gets one entry after TCRdb re-called the multiplex PCR reads with MiXCR. The sample includes some 490,000 distinct CDR3 sequences, around 15% of them seen just once. Germline V gene data show CDR1 as SGHTA and CDR2 as FQGTGA. The CDR3 covers 16 residues. Between the trimmed V and J ends, which lost 5 bases and 3 bases, there was a span of 20 bases. Patients with uncontrolled infections, other autoimmune diseases, pregnancy or lactation were excluded.

This sequence joins TRBV7-3 and TRBJ2-7, with D maybe TRBD2 (6 bases). The sequenced sample consisted of blood. This receptor was identified in a woman aged 30 to 39 with Graves' ophthalmopathy. The CDR3 DNA reads as TGTGCCAGCAGCCCGCTTAACCCTCCGGAGGGCTACGAGCAGTACTTC. Its protein is CASSPLNPPEGYEQYF.